Below, 8 T cell receptor beta chains from the same sample are listed, as sequenced in a study of OX40 agonist ivuxolimab in advanced cancers. Assay: immunoSEQ multiplex PCR; the TCRdb copy retains only in-frame clones and omits some. The data hold 49,000 or so clones, with roughly nine tenths observed a single time. This specimen was CD4+ or CD8+ T cells sorted from blood, taken in a trial of the OX40 agonist ivuxolimab. These receptor sequences come from an adult with an advanced solid tumor such as melanoma, head and neck, liver or kidney cancer.

The chain couples TRBV19 to TRBJ1-5; D is unclear. The CDR3 extends over 13 amino acids. V gave up 4 bases and J gave up 0 bases, with 4 bases separating them. The germline V gene has CDR1 LNHDA and CDR2 SQIVND (reference sequence). CDR3: CASSRASNQPQHF. CDR3 DNA: TGTGCCAGTAGTAGGGCTAGCAATCAGCCCCAGCATTTT.

The chain couples TRBV6-4 to TRBJ1-3; perhaps TRBD1 as D (6 bases). Trimming removed 2 bases at V and 2 bases at J, with 16 bases between. Germline CDR1 is MRHNA and CDR2 is SNTAGT. The CDR3 spans 17 residues. The CDR3, as DNA: TGTGCCAGCAGTGACGTTCCACAGGGTATAACTGGAAACACCATATATTTT. Its translation is CASSDVPQGITGNTIYF.

The chain is built from TRBV18 and TRBJ1-2; D unresolved. This CDR3 region has 14 residues. Germline values: CDR1 KGHSH, CDR2 LQKENI. Trimming took off 4 bases at V and 3 bases at J, with 12 bases between the two ends. As DNA, the CDR3 is TGTGCCAGCTCACAGACTCACGGTGACTATGGCTACACCTTC. It encodes CASSQTHGDYGYTF. The entire variable domain, with the rest obtained from reference TRBV18 and TRBJ1-2, is as follows: NAGVMQNPRHLVRRRGQEARLRCSPMKGHSHVYWYRQLPEEGLKFMVYLQKENIIDESGMPKERFSAEFPKEGPSILRIQQVVRGDSAAYFCASSQTHGDYGYTFGSGTRLTVV.

The V and J genes are TRBV6-6 and TRBJ2-1; D unresolved. The germline V gene has CDR1 MNHNY and CDR2 SVGAGI (reference sequence). The CDR3 extends over 12 amino acids. V was clipped by 0 bases and J by 6 bases, with 3 bases between them. CDR3 in amino acids: CASSYSTNEQFF. CDR3 bases: TGTGCCAGCAGTTACTCTACCAATGAGCAGTTCTTC.

This clone was detected only once. The chain employs TRBV19 and TRBJ1-6; TRBD1 matches 9 bases. CDR1 and CDR2 (germline): LNHDA, SQIVND (reference sequence). The junction had 4 bases not matched to a gene; V was cut back by 7 bases and J by 3 bases. This CDR3 has 15 residues. CDR3 sequence (DNA): TGTGCCAGTATGATGACAGGGGGCTATAATTCACCCCTCCACTTT. It specifies CASMMTGGYNSPLHF.

The rearrangement links TRBV6-1 to TRBJ2-1, with 7 bases aligning to TRBD1. From germline, CDR1 is MNHNS and CDR2 SASEGT. Losses at the gene ends were 5 bases for V and 6 bases for J; bases not matched to a gene: 7. CDR3 length equals 14 residues. The CDR3 protein is CASSPGTVTNEQFF. The DNA for the CDR3 is TGTGCCAGCAGTCCCGGGACAGTAACCAATGAGCAGTTCTTC.

The rearrangement links TRBV19 to TRBJ1-1; unclear D gene. CDR1 and CDR2 (germline): LNHDA, SQIVND (reference sequence). The CDR3 loop spans 14 amino acids. Trimming shortened V by 7 bases and J by 1 base, and 13 bases separated the two germline ends. The CDR3 loop is CASNIGRQNTEAFF. The CDR3 coding sequence is TGTGCCAGTAACATTGGACGGCAGAACACTGAAGCTTTCTTT.

The V gene is TRBV27, the J gene TRBJ1-2; TRBD1 matches at 9 bases. This CDR3 comprises 15 residues. The germline CDR1 and CDR2 sequences are MNHEY and SMNVEV (reference sequence). Germline trimming cut 5 bases from V and 8 bases from J; bases unmatched to any gene: 12. CDR3 DNA sequence: TGTGCCAGCAGTCCAGGGACAGGGAAAACTTGGGGCTACACCTTC. Translation: CASSPGTGKTWGYTF.